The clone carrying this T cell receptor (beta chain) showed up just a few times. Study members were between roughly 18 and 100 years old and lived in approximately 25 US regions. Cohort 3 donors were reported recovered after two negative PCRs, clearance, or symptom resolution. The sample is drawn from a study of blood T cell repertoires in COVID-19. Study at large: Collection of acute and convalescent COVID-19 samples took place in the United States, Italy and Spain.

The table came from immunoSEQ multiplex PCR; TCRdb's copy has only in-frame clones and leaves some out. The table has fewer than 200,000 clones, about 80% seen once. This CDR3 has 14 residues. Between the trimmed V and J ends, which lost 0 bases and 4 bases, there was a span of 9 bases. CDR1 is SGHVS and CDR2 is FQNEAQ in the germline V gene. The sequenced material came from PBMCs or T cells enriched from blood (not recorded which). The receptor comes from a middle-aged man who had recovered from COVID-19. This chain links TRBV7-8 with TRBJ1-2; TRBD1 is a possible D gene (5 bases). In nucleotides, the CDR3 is TGTGCCAGCAGCTTAGCCGGGGGAATCTATGGCTACACCTTC. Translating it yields CASSLAGGIYGYTF.